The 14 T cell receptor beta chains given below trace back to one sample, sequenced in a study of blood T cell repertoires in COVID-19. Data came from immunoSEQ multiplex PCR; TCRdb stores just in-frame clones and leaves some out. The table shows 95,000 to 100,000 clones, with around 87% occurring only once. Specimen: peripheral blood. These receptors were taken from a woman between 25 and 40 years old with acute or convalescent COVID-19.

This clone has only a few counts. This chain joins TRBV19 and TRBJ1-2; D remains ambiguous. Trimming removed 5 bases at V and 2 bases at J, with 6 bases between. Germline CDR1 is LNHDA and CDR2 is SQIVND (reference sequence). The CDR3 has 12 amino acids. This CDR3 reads CASSPANYGYTF. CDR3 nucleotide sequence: TGTGCCAGTAGTCCCGCGAACTATGGCTACACCTTC.

CDR3 region: CASSPDRASAEAFF. CDR3 nucleotide sequence: TGTGCCAGCAGCCCGGACAGGGCGAGCGCTGAAGCTTTCTTT. The chain recombines TRBV14 with TRBJ1-1; TRBD1 matches at 8 bases. With 4 bases clipped from V and 6 bases from J, the junction kept 7 bases outside the gene matches. CDR3 length equals 14 residues. CDR1 and CDR2 from the germline V gene are SGHDN and FVKESK.

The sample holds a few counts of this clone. In DNA, the CDR3 is TGTGCCAGCAGTAGAGGGGGGGACGGTCAGCCCCAGCATTTT. Amino acids: CASSRGGDGQPQHF. This chain links TRBV6-5 with TRBJ1-5, with D possibly being TRBD1 (6 bases). The CDR3 is made up of 14 amino acids. V lost 5 bases and J 6 bases, leaving 14 bases between the germline ends. Germline loops: CDR1 MNHEY, CDR2 SVGAGI.

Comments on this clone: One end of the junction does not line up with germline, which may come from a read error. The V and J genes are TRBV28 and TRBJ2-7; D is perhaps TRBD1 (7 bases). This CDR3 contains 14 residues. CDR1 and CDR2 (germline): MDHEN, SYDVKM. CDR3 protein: CASSLRGVTGRLNF. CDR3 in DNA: TGTGCCAGCAGTTTAAGGGGGGTGACAGGGAGGCTGAACTTC.

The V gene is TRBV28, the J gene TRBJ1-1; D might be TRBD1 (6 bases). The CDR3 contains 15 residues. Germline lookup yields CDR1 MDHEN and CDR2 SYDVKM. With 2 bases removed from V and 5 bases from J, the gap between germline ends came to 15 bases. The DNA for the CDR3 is TGTGCCAGCAGTTTAACGGCAGGGGCTGAAACTGAAGCTTTCTTT. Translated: CASSLTAGAETEAFF.

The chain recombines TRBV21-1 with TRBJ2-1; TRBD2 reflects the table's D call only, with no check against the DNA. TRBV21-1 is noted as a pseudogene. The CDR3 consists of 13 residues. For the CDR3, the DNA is TGTGCCAGCCGGACTAGAGGGGACAATGAGCAGTTCTTC. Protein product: CASRTRGDNEQFF.

CDR3 DNA sequence: TGTGCCAGCAGCTTAGTTGGCACAAACACCGGGGAGCTGTTTTTT. It codes for CASSLVGTNTGELFF. The chain links TRBV7-9 to TRBJ2-2; D uncertain. The CDR3 consists of 15 residues. Deletions cut 1 base from V and 2 bases from J, with 8 bases between. Germline V lookup: CDR1 SEHNR, CDR2 FQNEAQ (reference sequence). Full variable domain (rest looked up from reference TRBV7-9 and TRBJ2-2): DTGVSQNPRHKITKRGQNVTFRCDPISEHNRLYWYRQTLGQGPEFLTYFQNEAQLEKSRLLSDRFSAERPKGSFSTLEIQRTEQGDSAMYLCASSLVGTNTGELFFGEGSRLTVL.

CDR3 DNA sequence: TGCGCCAGCAGCTCGGGGACAGGCACAAATCAGCCCCAGCATTTT. It is translated as CASSSGTGTNQPQHF. The chain links TRBV5-1 to TRBJ1-5, with 8 bases matching TRBD1. Germline loops: CDR1 SGHRS, CDR2 YFSETQ. V dropped 3 bases and J dropped 4; count of bases not matched to a gene: 6. CDR3 length equals 15 residues. The whole variable domain, filled in from reference TRBV5-1 and TRBJ1-5, reads KAGVTQTPRYLIKTRGQQVTLSCSPISGHRSVSWYQQTPGQGLQFLFEYFSETQRNKGNFPGRFSGRQFSNSRSEMNVSTLELGDSALYLCASSSGTGTNQPQHFGDGTRLSIL.

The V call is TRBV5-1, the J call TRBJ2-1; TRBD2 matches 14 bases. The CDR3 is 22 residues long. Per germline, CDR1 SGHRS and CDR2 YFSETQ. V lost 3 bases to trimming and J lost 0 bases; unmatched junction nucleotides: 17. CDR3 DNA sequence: TGCGCCAGCAGCTCCCACGGCGGGACTAGCGGGGGCCCCGAAAGCTCCTACAATGAGCAGTTCTTC. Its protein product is CASSSHGGTSGGPESSYNEQFF.

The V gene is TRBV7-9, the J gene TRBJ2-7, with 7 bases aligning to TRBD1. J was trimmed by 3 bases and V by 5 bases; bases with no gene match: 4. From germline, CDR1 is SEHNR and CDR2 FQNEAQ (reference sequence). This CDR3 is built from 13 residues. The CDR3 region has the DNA TGTGCCAGCAGCCCTAGGACAGGCTACGAGCAGTACTTC. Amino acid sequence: CASSPRTGYEQYF.

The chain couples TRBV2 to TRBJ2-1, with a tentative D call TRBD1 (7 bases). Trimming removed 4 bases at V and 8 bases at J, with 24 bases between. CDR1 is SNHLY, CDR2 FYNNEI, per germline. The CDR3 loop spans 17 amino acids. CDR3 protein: CASSASQVARRGHEQFF. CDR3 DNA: TGTGCCAGCAGTGCCTCTCAGGTCGCTAGGAGGGGGCATGAGCAGTTCTTC.

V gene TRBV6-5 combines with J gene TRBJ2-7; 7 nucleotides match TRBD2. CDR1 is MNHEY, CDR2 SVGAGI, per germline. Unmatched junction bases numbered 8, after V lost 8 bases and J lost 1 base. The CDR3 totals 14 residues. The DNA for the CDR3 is TGTGCCAGCGGGGTAGCGGGCCGGTCCTACGAGCAGTACTTC. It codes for CASGVAGRSYEQYF.

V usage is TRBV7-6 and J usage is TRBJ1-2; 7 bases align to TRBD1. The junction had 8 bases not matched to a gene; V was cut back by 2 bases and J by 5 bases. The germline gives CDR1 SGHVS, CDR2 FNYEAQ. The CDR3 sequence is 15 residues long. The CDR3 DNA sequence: TGTGCCAGCAGCTTAAAGGGGGCGGGGCGATATGGCTACACCTTC. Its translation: CASSLKGAGRYGYTF.

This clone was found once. As DNA, the CDR3 is TGTGCCAGCAGTTTAGCGGGGGGTGGGCAGTTCTTC. It translates to CASSLAGGGQFF. J is TRBJ2-1 and V is TRBV27, with 8 positions matching TRBD2. Germline CDR1 MNHEY, CDR2 SMNVEV (reference sequence). The CDR3 extends over 12 amino acids. The V and J ends lost 2 bases and 12 bases, in that order; junction bases with no gene match: 3.